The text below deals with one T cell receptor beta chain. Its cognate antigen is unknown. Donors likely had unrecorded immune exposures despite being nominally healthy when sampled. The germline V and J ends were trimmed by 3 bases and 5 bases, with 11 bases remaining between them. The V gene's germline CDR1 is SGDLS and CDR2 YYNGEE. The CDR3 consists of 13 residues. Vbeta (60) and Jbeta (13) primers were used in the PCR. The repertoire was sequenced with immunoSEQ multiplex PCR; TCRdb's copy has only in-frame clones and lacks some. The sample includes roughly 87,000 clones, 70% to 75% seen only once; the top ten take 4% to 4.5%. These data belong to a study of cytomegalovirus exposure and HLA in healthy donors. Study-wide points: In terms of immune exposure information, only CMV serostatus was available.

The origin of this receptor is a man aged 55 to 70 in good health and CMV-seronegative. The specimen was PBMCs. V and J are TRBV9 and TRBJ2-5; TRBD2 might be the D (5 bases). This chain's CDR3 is CASSDPPGETQYF. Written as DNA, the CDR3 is TGTGCCAGCAGCGACCCCCCGGGGGAGACCCAGTACTTC.